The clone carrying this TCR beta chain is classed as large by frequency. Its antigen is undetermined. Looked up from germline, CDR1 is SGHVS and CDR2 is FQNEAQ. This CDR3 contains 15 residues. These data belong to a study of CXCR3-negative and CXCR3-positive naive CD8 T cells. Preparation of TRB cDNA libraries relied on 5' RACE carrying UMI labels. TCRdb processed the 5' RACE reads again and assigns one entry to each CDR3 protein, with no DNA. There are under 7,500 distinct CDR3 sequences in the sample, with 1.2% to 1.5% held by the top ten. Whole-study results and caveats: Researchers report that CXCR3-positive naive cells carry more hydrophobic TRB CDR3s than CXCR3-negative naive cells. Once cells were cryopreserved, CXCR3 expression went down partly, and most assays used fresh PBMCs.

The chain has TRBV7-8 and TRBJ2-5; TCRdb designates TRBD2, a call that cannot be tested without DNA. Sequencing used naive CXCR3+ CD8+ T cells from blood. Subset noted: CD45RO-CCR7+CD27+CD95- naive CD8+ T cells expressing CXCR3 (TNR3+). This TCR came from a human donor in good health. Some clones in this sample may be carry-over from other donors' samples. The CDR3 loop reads CASSPFGSRQETQYF.